The entry below gives a single T cell receptor beta chain sequence along with its context. Its antigen remains unidentified. Per-base quality was not reported, and no clone a single base away is much larger than it. The data were taken from a study of ipilimumab plus nivolumab after autologous stem cell transplantation (dated by TCRdb to about 2021). Turning to the overall study: The median number of doses received by trial patients was about 5 for ipilimumab and roughly eight for nivolumab. Thirty-five patients made up the trial's intent-to-treat population. Patients with high-risk diffuse large B cell lymphoma, mature T cell lymphoma, or multiple myeloma undergoing autologous transplant were enrolled in the trial. Primary refractory and relapsed disease were included in the DLBCL cohort, with 18-month progression-free survival of roughly 89% and 26%, respectively. The full study reports these points: According to the authors, a biologic rationale for studying the approach further came from T cell receptor repertoire, regulatory T cell phenotype and gut microbiota profiles. The authors concluded that, as post-transplant consolidation, combined checkpoint inhibition appeared tolerable.

Ipilimumab was given at 1 mg/kg intravenously on day 1 of selected weeks, and checkpoint therapy started 14 to 28 days after autologous transplant. The nivolumab dose was 3 mg/kg intravenously, delivered on day 1 of weeks 1, 4, 7, 10, and every two weeks through week 26. Combined checkpoint inhibition with ipilimumab and nivolumab as consolidation after autologous stem cell transplantation was tested in a Phase Ib clinical trial. The CDR3 goes from the cysteine to the phenylalanine over 16 residues. Of all the DNA, just the CDR3 is kept, 48 bases in frame from base 1. Via the germline V gene, CDR1 is SGHRS and CDR2 YFSETQ. V drops 0 bases and J drops 2 bases, leaving 9 bases in between. The library was prepared using the immunoSEQ multiplex PCR assay. What TCRdb holds here is the immuneACCESS table cut down to in-frame rearrangements. Part of the clones is not present; checked against another copy, under half of the missing clones reflect an unresolved V gene, and the others are unexplained. Recorded for this sample are tens of thousands of clones; 83% of them occurred a single time. Roughly 2.2% of the sample comes from the top ten.

The sequencing used PBMCs, collected in a trial of ipilimumab plus nivolumab as post-transplant consolidation. The rearranged chain carries TRBV5-1 and TRBJ2-6; the D gene is perhaps TRBD1, from 6 matching bases. This receptor was obtained from a male donor with diffuse large B-cell lymphoma. The bases read TGCGCCAGCAGCTTGGATCCAGGGGCTGGGGCCAACGTCCTGACTTTC. Its protein product is CASSLDPGAGANVLTF. Outside the CDR3, residues come from the reference TRBV5-1 and TRBJ2-6 proteins, so the full variable domain is: KAGVTQTPRYLIKTRGQQVTLSCSPISGHRSVSWYQQTPGQGLQFLFEYFSETQRNKGNFPGRFSGRQFSNSRSEMNVSTLELGDSALYLCASSLDPGAGANVLTFGAGSRLTVL.